This T cell receptor beta chain was retrieved from a study of regulatory T cells in long-lasting Graves disease. Study context: Over 5 years of antithyroid drugs plus positive TSH receptor antibodies defined persistent Graves' disease.

This clonotype was counted many times. Antigen: not known. The CDR3 has 13 residues. Trimming cost V 2 bases and J 5 bases, with 10 bases left between them. The germline gives CDR1 SEHNR, CDR2 FQNEAQ (reference sequence). For TCR beta, libraries came from iRepertoire HTBI primers and Arm-PCR of CDR3 regions. TCRdb called the multiplex PCR reads again in MiXCR, with one record for every CDR3 protein. The sample lists 400,000 to 500,000 distinct CDR3 sequences, approximately 21% occurring once. Sample time point: persistent/refractory GD, antithyroid drugs over 5 years with positive TRAb. PBMC RNA was the source of the TCR library. Overall study results and limits: Patients with persistent disease shared under 3,500 public clonotypes, outpacing the approximately 920 shared by new patients. TRBV28, TRBJ1-2 and TRBJ2-5 emerged as the favored segments in persistent disease.

This receptor was identified in a female donor with Graves disease. The V and J genes are TRBV7-9 and TRBJ2-7, with a tentative D call TRBD2 (5 bases). Specimen: peripheral blood mononuclear cells (PBMCs), collected when the disease was refractory, from a patient treated with antithyroid drugs. CDR3 region: CASSLSGGNEQYF. The CDR3 bases are TGTGCCAGCAGCTTAAGCGGAGGAAACGAGCAGTACTTC. Drawing the rest from reference TRBV7-9 and TRBJ2-7, the complete variable domain is DTGVSQNPRHKITKRGQNVTFRCDPISEHNRLYWYRQTLGQGPEFLTYFQNEAQLEKSRLLSDRFSAERPKGSFSTLEIQRTEQGDSAMYLCASSLSGGNEQYFGPGTRLTVT.